This TCR beta chain was sequenced in a study of cytomegalovirus exposure and HLA in healthy donors. Whole-study results and caveats: Later analysis identified several of the most significant clusters that appeared linked to common viral pathogens. Accurate predictions that matched the HLA-A and HLA-B alleles of most subjects were reportedly made from TCR beta sequences.

In regard to this clone: The target antigen is unknown.

The PCR ran on 60 Vbeta and 13 Jbeta primers. Measured with immunoSEQ multiplex PCR; TCRdb has only the in-frame clones, and not every one. Among around 190,000 clones, roughly 72% were seen once, and the ten largest hold 1.9%. This CDR3 comprises 15 residues. Germline V CDR1 and CDR2: SEHNR, FQNEAQ (reference sequence). V dropped 1 base and J dropped 3; count of bases not matched to a gene: 2. V usage is TRBV7-9 and J usage is TRBJ1-4; 7 bases fit TRBD1. The sequenced material came from PBMCs. The TCR comes from a man aged 25-45 years in good health and CMV-seronegative. The CDR3 DNA reads as TGTGCCAGCAGCTTAGGGGACAGTTCTAATGAAAAACTGTTTTTT. Translation gives CASSLGDSSNEKLFF.